Here is one T cell receptor beta chain with its context. There is no known antigen for this receptor. Per-base quality was not reported, and no clone a single base away is much larger than it. V was cut back by 7 bases and J by 6 bases, leaving a gap of 13 bases between them. From the cysteine through the phenylalanine, the CDR3 covers 13 amino acids. The read is trimmed to its CDR3 DNA, 39 bases read in frame from base 1. According to the study, the label for this sample's treatment or condition signals: in vitro stimulation with specific CMV peptide epitopes to enrich CMV-specific T cells. The data were obtained in a study of T cell repertoires in cytomegalovirus infection (dated by TCRdb to the late 2010s). In the study overall: Peptide stimulations targeted recently identified HLA-C-restricted CMV epitopes, whose presentation resists viral immunomodulation, together with well-studied HLA-B-restricted epitopes. Donor HLA type was relevant to the analysis, because carriage of CMV infection together with the matching HLA type was indicated by public TCR beta signatures. What the authors observed across the whole study: The ex vivo response was dominated by HLA-C-restricted CMV-specific TCR beta clonotypes, which also provided the single most frequent clonotype in two of eight donors. Carriers of CMV infection plus the relevant HLA type were discriminated by the cumulative frequency of public TCR beta family members in the study cohort and in an independent roughly 340-donor cohort.

The instrument was an Illumina HiSeq 1500. The public sequencing data were trimmed at Q25 with fastp and processed into clonotypes with MiXCR by TCRdb, which kept only in-frame beta chains. Merged by CDR3 protein, the rows form single entries marked with the most common genes and DNA. The sample yields some 590,000 distinct CDR3 sequences; roughly 42% were counted once. Clones ranked in the top ten supply 40% to 60% of the sample. This receptor chain uses TRBV12-3 or TRBV12-4 and TRBJ2-1, with the D segment identity uncertain. This TCR came from a human donor in good health (CMV status not recorded). Some clones in this sample may be carry-over from other donors' samples. The sample here was cultured PBMCs, taken from culture after CMV antigen stimulation. This receptor carries the CDR3 CASTDASRNEQFF. The sequenced DNA: TGTGCCAGCACGGATGCTAGTCGCAATGAGCAGTTCTTC.